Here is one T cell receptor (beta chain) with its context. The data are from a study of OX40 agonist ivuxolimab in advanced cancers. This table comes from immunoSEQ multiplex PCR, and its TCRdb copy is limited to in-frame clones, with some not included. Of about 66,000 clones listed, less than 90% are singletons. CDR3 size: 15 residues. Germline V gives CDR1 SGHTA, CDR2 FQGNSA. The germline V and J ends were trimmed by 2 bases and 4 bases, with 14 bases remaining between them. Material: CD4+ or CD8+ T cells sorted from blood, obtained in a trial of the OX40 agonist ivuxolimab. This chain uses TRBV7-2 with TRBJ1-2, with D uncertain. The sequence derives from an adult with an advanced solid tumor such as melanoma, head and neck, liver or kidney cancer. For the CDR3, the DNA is TGTGCCAGCAGCTTAAACCCGGGCGAGGGCTATGGCTACACCTTC. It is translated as CASSLNPGEGYGYTF.